Detailed here is one T cell receptor beta chain. This record belongs to a study of blood T cell repertoires in COVID-19. Across the whole study: Whether acute or convalescent, the COVID-19 samples came from the United States, Italy and Spain. PBMCs, B-cell-depleted T cells, or T cells provided the cDNA or gDNA that made up the material.

Under the authors' procedure: Amplification of reference gene primers provided the estimated nucleated cell counts. Assay used: immunoSEQ multiplex PCR; TCRdb lists only in-frame clones, some missing. V and J calls plus clone size are reproduced from that table; the DNA served to infer D and trimming. The sample has some 260,000 clones; more than 70% are singletons. The CDR3 loop spans 16 amino acids. Trimming removed 3 bases from V and 0 bases from J; junction bases left unmatched: 3. Germline V gives CDR1 SGHRS, CDR2 YFSETQ. Source material: peripheral blood. This sequence was found in a woman aged 40 to 50 who had recovered from COVID-19. This chain links TRBV5-1 with TRBJ1-1, with 12 positions matching TRBD1. CDR3 coding DNA: TGCGCCAGCAGCTCAGGGACAGGGGGCATGAACACTGAAGCTTTCTTT. Its translation is CASSSGTGGMNTEAFF.